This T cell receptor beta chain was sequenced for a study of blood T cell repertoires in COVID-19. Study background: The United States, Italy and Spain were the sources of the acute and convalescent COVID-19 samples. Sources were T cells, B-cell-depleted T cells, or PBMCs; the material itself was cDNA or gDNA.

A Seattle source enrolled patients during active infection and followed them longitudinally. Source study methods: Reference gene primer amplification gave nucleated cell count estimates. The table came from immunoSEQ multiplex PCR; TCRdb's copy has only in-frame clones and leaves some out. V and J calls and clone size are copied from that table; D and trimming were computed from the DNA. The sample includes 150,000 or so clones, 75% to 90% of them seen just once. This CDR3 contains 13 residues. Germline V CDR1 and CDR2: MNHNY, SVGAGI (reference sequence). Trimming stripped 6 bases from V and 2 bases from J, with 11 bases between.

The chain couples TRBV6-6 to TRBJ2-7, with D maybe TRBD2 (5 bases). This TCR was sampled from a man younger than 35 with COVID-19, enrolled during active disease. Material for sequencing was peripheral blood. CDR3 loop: CASRTGNAYEQYF. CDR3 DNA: TGTGCCAGCAGAACGGGAAATGCCTACGAGCAGTACTTC.